This T cell receptor beta chain originates from a study of identical twins. TCRdb reprocessed the 5' RACE reads via MiXCR and lists one record per CDR3 protein. Of around 490,000 distinct CDR3 sequences listed, 12% to 15% were seen once; the top ten hold 0.44%. This clonotype was seen many times. In germline, CDR1 is SEHNR, CDR2 FQNEAQ (reference sequence). The CDR3 is 13 amino acids. V lost 5 bases, J lost 4 bases, and 8 bases lay in between. The same data also contributed to another study, on yellow fever vaccine responses in identical twins.

This TCR was recovered from a woman aged 18 to 35 in good health. This chain uses TRBV7-9 with TRBJ2-2; either TRBD1 or TRBD2 may supply D (5 bases each). What was sequenced was CD4+ T cells sorted from blood. The DNA of the CDR3 is TGTGCCAGCAGCCAAGGGACCACCGGGGAGCTGTTTTTT. Translating gives CASSQGTTGELFF.